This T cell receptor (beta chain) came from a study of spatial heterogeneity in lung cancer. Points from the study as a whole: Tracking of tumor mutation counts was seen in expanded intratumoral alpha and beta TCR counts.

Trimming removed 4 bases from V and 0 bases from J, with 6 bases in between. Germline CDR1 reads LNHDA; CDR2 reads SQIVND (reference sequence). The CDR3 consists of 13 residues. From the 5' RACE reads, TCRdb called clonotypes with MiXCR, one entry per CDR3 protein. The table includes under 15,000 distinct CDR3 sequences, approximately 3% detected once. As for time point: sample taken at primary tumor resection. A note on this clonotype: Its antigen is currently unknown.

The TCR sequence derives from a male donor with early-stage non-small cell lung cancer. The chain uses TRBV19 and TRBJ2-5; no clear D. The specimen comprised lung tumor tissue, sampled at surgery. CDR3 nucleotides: TGTGCCAGTAGTAGAACAGACCAAGAGACCCAGTACTTC. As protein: CASSRTDQETQYF.